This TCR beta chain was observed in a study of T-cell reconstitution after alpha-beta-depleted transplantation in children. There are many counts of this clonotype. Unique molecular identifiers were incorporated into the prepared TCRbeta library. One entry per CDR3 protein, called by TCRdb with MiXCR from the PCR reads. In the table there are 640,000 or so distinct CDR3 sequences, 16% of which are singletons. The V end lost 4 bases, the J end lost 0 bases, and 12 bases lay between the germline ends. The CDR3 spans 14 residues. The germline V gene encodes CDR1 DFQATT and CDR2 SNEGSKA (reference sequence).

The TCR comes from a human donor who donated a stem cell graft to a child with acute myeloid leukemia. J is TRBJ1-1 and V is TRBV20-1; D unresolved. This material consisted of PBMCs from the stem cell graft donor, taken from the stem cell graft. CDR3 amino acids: CSAILGGLNTEAFF. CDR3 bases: TGCAGTGCTATCCTAGGAGGCCTGAACACTGAAGCTTTCTTT.